This TCR beta chain was captured by sequencing in a study of T cells in women clearing cervical HPV infection. Whole-study context: Case blood was drawn when the lesion was first found; control blood after infection became undetectable. Case blood was drawn a median about 23 weeks after lesion detection. Study-wide results and caveats: CIN3+ cases had significantly higher TCR repertoire richness than controls, but evenness did not differ. Effector/memory and HPV-specific T cells were not isolated, and association timing is unknown.

J lost 5 bases, V lost 2 bases, and 5 bases had no gene match. There are 14 residues in the CDR3. Germline V gives CDR1 MNHEY, CDR2 SVGEGT. As concerns this clone: No antigen is known for it. The read ends 3 residues shy of where the CDR3 ends; the end is completed using the germline J gene.

The data were produced by immunoSEQ multiplex PCR, yet TCRdb's version contains in-frame clones alone and is incomplete. The record lists roughly 30,000 clones, of which the ten most abundant hold around 8.4%. The genes are TRBV6-2 or TRBV6-3 and TRBJ1-1; 7 bases are a match to TRBD1. Sequencing was carried out using blood buffy coat. The sequence derives from a woman between 18 and 75 years old with a cervical HPV16 infection that either progressed to CIN3+ or cleared (not recorded which). CDR3: CASSYKDRETEAFF. CDR3 DNA (partial): TGTGCCAGCAGTTACAAAGACAGGGAGACTGAA.